The rows below give T cell receptor beta chains drawn from one sample of a study of Ad26.COV2.S vaccination and SARS-CoV-2 variants. Profiling relied on immunoSEQ multiplex PCR, and the TCRdb table lists in-frame clones only, not all of them. The sample includes about 390,000 clones, 80% to 90% seen only once; the top ten take 3% to 3.5%. This material consisted of peripheral blood, taken in a trial of Ad26.COV2.S vaccine versus placebo. These receptors originate from a person between 18 and 60 years old who received the Ad26.COV2.S COVID-19 vaccine or a placebo. CDR3s include the opening cysteine and the closing phenylalanine or tryptophan. The D gene is left open where the match is weak. Size values are once, few and many counts, or a class for expanded clones, and some rows have none.

NA	TRBJ1-2	NA	TRBV3-1/TRBV3-2	TGTGCCAGCAGCCCGGAGGGTGCCTATGGCTACACCTTC	CASSPEGAYGYTF
NA	TRBJ2-1	few	TRBV25-1	TGTGCCAGCAGTGGCCCTCTAGGTTACAATGAGCAGTTCTTC	CASSGPLGYNEQFF
TRBD1	TRBJ1-6	NA	TRBV12-5	TGTGCTAGTGGTTTCACGACAGGGGTATATAATTCACCCCTCCACTTT	CASGFTTGVYNSPLHF
NA	TRBJ2-2	once	TRBV25-1	TGTGCCAGCAGCAAGAGGGGGGGCAGAGCCGGGGAGCTGTTTTTT	CASSKRGGRAGELFF
NA	TRBJ1-1	NA	TRBV30	TGTGCCCGGAGTGTAAGGGGGTCGACAATCAGCACTGAAGCTTTCTTT	CARSVRGSTISTEAFF
NA	TRBJ1-2	few	TRBV19	TGTGCCAGTAACGTTGCAGGGGCGATAAACTATGGCTACACCTTC	CASNVAGAINYGYTF
NA	TRBJ1-5	NA	TRBV21-1	TGTGCCAGCAGCAAACCGGGCAATCAGCCCCAGCATTTT	CASSKPGNQPQHF
NA	TRBJ1-6	NA	TRBV4-3	TGCGCCAGCAGCCAAGCCCCGCAGGGGACCTCACCCCTCCACTTT	CASSQAPQGTSPLHF
NA	TRBJ2-1	NA	TRBV5-1	TGCGCCAGCAGCTTCGGGACTTCCGACAATGAGCAGTTCTTC	CASSFGTSDNEQFF
NA	TRBJ1-6	NA	TRBV19	TGTGCCAGTAAGGACGTCTCCTATAATTCACCCCTCCACTTT	CASKDVSYNSPLHF